This T cell receptor (beta chain) was captured by sequencing in a study of long-term antiretroviral therapy in people with HIV. Researchers ran immunoSEQ v3.0 at survey level. TCRdb keeps only in-frame clones here, not all; method: immunoSEQ multiplex PCR. Found here are about 32,000 clones, 80% to 90% of them singletons; the top ten hold 8% to 11%. Source: unsorted PBMCs, taken 2.2 years after starting antiretroviral therapy. The TCR sequence derives from a man between 18 and 29 years old with HIV.

CDR3 sequence reads: CASTSGQIYGYTF. CDR3 nucleotides: TGTGCCAGTACCTCGGGACAGATTTATGGCTACACCTTC. V and J are TRBV19 and TRBJ1-2, with 7 nucleotides matching TRBD1. This CDR3 is built from 13 residues. The germline V gene encodes CDR1 LNHDA and CDR2 SQIVND (reference sequence). V lost 7 bases and J lost 5; bases outside the gene matches: 7.